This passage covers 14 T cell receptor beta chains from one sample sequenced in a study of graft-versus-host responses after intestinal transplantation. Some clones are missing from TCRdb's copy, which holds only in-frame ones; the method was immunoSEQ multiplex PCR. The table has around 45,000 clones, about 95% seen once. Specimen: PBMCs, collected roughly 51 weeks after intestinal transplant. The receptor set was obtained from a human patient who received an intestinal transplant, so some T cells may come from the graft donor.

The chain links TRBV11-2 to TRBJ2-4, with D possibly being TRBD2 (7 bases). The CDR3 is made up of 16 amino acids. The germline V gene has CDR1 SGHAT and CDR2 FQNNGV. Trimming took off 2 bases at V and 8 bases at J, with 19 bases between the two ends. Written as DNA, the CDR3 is TGTGCCAGCAGCTTATGGGTCAGGGGCGCGGGAGACATTCAGTACTTC. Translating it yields CASSLWVRGAGDIQYF. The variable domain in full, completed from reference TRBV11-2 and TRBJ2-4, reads EAGVAQSPRYKIIEKRQSVAFWCNPISGHATLYWYQQILGQGPKLLIQFQNNGVVDDSQLPKDRFSAERLKGVDSTLKIQPAKLEDSAVYLCASSLWVRGAGDIQYFGAGTRLSVL.

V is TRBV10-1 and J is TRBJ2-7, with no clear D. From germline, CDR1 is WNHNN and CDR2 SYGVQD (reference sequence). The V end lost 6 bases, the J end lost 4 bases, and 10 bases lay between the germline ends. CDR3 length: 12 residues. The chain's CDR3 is CASSDGHYEQYF. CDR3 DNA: TGCGCCAGCAGCGACGGGCATTACGAGCAGTACTTC.

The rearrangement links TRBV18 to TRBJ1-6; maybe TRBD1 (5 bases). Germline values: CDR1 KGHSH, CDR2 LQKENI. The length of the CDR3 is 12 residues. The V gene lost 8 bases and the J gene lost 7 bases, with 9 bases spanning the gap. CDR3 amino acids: CASGEGNSPLHF. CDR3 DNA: TGTGCCAGCGGAGAGGGGAATTCACCCCTCCACTTT.

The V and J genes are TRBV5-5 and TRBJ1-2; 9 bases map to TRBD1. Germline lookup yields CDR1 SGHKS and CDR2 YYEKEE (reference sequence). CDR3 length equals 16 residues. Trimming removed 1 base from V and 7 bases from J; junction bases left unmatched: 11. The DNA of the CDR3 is TGTGCCAGCAGCTTGTACACCACAGGGGGCACAGGTGGCTACACCTTC. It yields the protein CASSLYTTGGTGGYTF.

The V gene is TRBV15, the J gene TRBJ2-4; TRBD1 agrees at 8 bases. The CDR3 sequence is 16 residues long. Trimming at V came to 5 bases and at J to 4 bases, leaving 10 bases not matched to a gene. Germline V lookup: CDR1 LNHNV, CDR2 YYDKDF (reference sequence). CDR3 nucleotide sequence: TGTGCCACCAGCGCTATGACAGGGGAGGCAAAAAACATTCAGTACTTC. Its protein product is CATSAMTGEAKNIQYF.

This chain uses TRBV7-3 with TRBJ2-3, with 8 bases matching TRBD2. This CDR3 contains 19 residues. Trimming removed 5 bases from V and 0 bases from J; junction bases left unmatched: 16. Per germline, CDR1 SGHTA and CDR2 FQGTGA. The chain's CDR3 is CASSQWVRGAGLSTDTQYF. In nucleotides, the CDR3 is TGTGCCAGCAGCCAGTGGGTGCGGGGGGCCGGGTTGAGCACAGATACGCAGTATTTT. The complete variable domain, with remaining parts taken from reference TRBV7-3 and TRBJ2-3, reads GAGVSQTPSNKVTEKGKYVELRCDPISGHTALYWYRQSLGQGPEFLIYFQGTGAADDSGLPNDRFFAVRPEGSVSTLKIQRTERGDSAVYLCASSQWVRGAGLSTDTQYFGPGTRLTVL.

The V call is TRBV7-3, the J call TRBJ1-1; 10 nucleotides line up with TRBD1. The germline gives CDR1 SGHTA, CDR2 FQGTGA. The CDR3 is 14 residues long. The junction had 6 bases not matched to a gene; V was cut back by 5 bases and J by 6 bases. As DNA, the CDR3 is TGTGCCAGCAGCAAGGGACAGGGGATCTCTGAAGCTTTCTTT. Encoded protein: CASSKGQGISEAFF.

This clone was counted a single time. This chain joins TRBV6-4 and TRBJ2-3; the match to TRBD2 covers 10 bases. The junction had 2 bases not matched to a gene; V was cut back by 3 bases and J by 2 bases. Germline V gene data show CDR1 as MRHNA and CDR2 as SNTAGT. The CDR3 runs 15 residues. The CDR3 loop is CASSESGGATDTQYF. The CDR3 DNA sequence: TGTGCCAGCAGTGAAAGCGGGGGGGCCACAGATACGCAGTATTTT.

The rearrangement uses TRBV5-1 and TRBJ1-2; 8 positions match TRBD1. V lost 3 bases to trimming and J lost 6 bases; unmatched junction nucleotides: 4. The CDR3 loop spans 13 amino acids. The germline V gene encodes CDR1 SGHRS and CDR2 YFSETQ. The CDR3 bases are TGCGCCAGCAGCTGGGGACAGGAGGATGGCTACACCTTC. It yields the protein CASSWGQEDGYTF.

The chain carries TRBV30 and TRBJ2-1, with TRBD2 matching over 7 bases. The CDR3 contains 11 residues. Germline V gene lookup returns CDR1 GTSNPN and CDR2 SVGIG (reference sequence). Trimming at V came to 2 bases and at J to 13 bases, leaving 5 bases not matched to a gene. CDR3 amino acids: CAWSPGGGQFF. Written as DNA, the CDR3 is TGTGCCTGGAGTCCTGGGGGGGGACAGTTCTTC.

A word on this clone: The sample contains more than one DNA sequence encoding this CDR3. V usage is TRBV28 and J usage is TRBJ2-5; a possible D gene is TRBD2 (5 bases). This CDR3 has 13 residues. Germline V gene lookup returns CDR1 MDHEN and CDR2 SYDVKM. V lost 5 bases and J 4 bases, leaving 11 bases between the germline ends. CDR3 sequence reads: CASSLPGRETQYF. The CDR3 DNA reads TGTGCCAGCAGTCTACCGGGAAGAGAGACCCAGTACTTC. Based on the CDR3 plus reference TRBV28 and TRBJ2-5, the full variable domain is DVKVTQSSRYLVKRTGEKVFLECVQDMDHENMFWYRQDPGLGLRLIYFSYDVKMKEKGDIPEGYSVSREKKERFSLILESASTNQTSMYLCASSLPGRETQYFGPGTRLLVL.

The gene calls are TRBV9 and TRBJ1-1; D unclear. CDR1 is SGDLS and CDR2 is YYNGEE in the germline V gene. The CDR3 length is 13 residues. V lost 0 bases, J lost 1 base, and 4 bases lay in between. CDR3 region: CASSVEQNTEAFF. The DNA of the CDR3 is TGTGCCAGCAGCGTAGAACAGAACACTGAAGCTTTCTTT. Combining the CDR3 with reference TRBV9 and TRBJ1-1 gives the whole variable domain DSGVTQTPKHLITATGQRVTLRCSPRSGDLSVYWYQQSLDQGLQFLIQYYNGEERAKGNILERFSAQQFPDLHSELNLSSLELGDSALYFCASSVEQNTEAFFGQGTRLTVV.

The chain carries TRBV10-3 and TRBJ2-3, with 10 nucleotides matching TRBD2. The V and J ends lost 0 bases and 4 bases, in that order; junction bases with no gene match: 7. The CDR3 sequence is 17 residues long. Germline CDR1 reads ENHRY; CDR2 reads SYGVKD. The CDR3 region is CAISESLAGRQPDTQYF. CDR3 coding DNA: TGTGCCATCAGTGAGTCACTAGCGGGGCGACAACCAGATACGCAGTATTTT.

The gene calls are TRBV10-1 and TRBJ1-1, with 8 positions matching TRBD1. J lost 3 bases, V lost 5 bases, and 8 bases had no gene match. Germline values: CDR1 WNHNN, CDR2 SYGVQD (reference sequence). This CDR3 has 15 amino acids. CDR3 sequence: CASSRETGADTEAFF. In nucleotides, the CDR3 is TGCGCCAGCAGTCGAGAGACAGGGGCAGACACTGAAGCTTTCTTT.